This T cell receptor beta chain was obtained from a study of sequential checkpoint blockade in melanoma. About the research overall: First-line arms were nivolumab then ipilimumab, or the reverse, randomized 1:1. Both treatment sequences were followed by maintenance nivolumab.

This CDR3 has 20 amino acids. Assay used: immunoSEQ multiplex PCR; TCRdb lists only in-frame clones, some missing. This table has around 21,000 clones, 65% to 85% appearing once. Regarding treatment: randomized to nivolumab then ipilimumab (arm A) or the reverse (arm B). DNA-damaging chemotherapy had not been given to any patient beforehand. Sorted cells were live CD3+CD8+, lacking CD19 and CD56, from PBMCs. This clonotype originated in a human donor with melanoma. This specimen was CD8+ T cells sorted from blood (inferred from file names), taken from a patient given nivolumab and ipilimumab in sequence. The chain joins TRBV12-1 to TRBJ1-5; TRBD1, the D gene given by the table, was not confirmed from the DNA. TRBV12-1 is a pseudogene segment. The chain's CDR3 is CASSPLTTRMRPLSNQPQHF. In DNA form, the CDR3 reads TGTGCCAGCAGCCCCCTGACGACACGGATGCGCCCACTTAGCAATCAGCCCCAGCATTTT.